This entry describes one T cell receptor beta chain. Its cognate antigen has yet to be identified. Base quality data are lacking; no much larger clone is found one base away. Systemically healthy Caucasian individuals from Russia, some 36 in total and aged roughly 6 to 90 years, were included as donors. Approximately 9.3 milliliters of peripheral blood were collected from each donor into EDTA-treated Vacutainer tubes. PBMCs were isolated by Ficoll-Paque density-gradient centrifugation, with at least 6 million obtained per sample. Total RNA was extracted from PBMCs with Trizol reagent, with at least 6 micrograms obtained per sample. For every donor, an aliquot of PBMCs went through flow cytometry to measure the percentages of naive CD45RAhigh/CD27high T cells. Library preparation employed 5' RACE. The run used an Illumina HiSeq 2500. A second PCR of roughly 6 to 12 cycles was run with a J-beta primer mix and a sample-barcoded 5' primer. A unique molecular identifier was introduced onto each TCR beta cDNA molecule by a template-switch 5' adaptor carrying 12 random nucleotides. At least 2.5 million CDR3-containing paired-end reads were obtained from each sample. First-strand cDNA was synthesized from all RNA with the Mint cDNA synthesis kit, primed by a TRBC-specific oligonucleotide. After uracil-DNA glycosylase treatment, a first 18-cycle PCR used universal primers M1SS and BC2_uni_R on all cDNA. The paper's data handling went like this. For normalization, 1 million high-quality reads were randomly selected from each sample, with every read carrying a distinct molecular identifier. Instead of being binned into consensus sequences, reads that shared molecular identifiers were thrown out. CDR3 identification, clonotype clustering and error correction used MiTCR with a Q25 quality threshold and the strictest error-elimination algorithm. Lower-bound total TCR beta diversity was estimated with a nonparametric unseen species model using Euler transformation. TCRdb cleaned the public reads at Q25 with fastp, built clones with MiXCR and kept in-frame beta chains. Rows with one shared CDR3 protein collapse into an entry with the most common genes and DNA. The V and J calls follow TCRdb's processing rather than the paper's. The sample table shows hundreds of thousands of distinct CDR3 sequences, and about 34% are seen once. 15% to 19% of the sample rests with the top ten.

V has 6 bases trimmed and J has 3 bases trimmed; junction bases matching no gene number 7. The germline V gene (reference sequence) gives CDR1 as DFQATT and CDR2 as SNEGSKA. Including cysteine and phenylalanine, the CDR3 has 15 amino acids. Of the read, only the CDR3 DNA is kept; its 45 bases are in frame from base 1. The data originate from a study of blood T cells in healthy people across ages (dated by TCRdb to the mid-2010s). Regarding the study in general: In model experiments, roughly one uniquely barcoded TCR beta cDNA molecule per two T cells was captured by template switching. Using deep sequencing normalized with unique cDNA molecular identifiers, the study measured how TCR beta repertoire diversity changes with age. The donors were split into four age groups: young (average roughly 15 years), middle-aged (roughly 39), aged (62) and long-lived (under 85). To avoid experimental bias, donors of different ages were distributed randomly across sequencing lanes. The study analyzed two additional independent replicas of 1 million unique cDNA reads from the same blood draw for two donors, one aged 18 to 30 and one aged 80 or older.

The study at large found these results: Because the CMV infection status of the donors was unknown, age-related changes in expanded clonotypes may potentially have been confounded. Observed TCR beta diversity per million T cells fell roughly linearly with age, and a significant reduction was already apparent by age about 38. Compared with the aged group, the long-lived group had more naive CD4+ T cells, fewer expanded clones and increased TCR diversity, a pattern suggesting age selection. A strong correlation was found between observed TCR beta diversity and the percentage of naive T cells measured by flow cytometry. Estimates of total diversity from one million sequenced T cells were regarded as lower bounds and underestimates. Because profiling used bulk unsorted PBMCs, naive and antigen-experienced compartments could not be compared conclusively.

The chain joins TRBV20-1 to TRBJ2-3; TRBD2 agrees with 12 junctional bases. This clonotype originated in a woman older than 75 in good health. Donor details come from another sample of the same person, matched by shared clones. The sequenced sample was blood. The DNA sequence follows: TGCAGTGCAGAACGGACTAGCGGGATAACAGATACGCAGTATTTT. Its protein reads: CSAERTSGITDTQYF.